This TCR beta chain emerged from a study of OX40 agonist ivuxolimab in advanced cancers. The table came from immunoSEQ multiplex PCR; TCRdb's copy has only in-frame clones and leaves some out. The data contain around 57,000 clones, roughly 85% of them singletons. Germline lookup yields CDR1 LNHDA and CDR2 SQIVND (reference sequence). CDR3 length: 14 residues. This receptor was taken from an adult with an advanced solid tumor such as melanoma, head and neck, liver or kidney cancer. The material was CD4+ or CD8+ T cells sorted from blood, obtained in a trial of the OX40 agonist ivuxolimab. The V and J genes are TRBV19 and TRBJ2-5; 7 bases match TRBD1. TRBJ2-7 explains the end of the DNA better; the J call may be wrong. CDR3 DNA sequence: TGTGCCAGCAACGGACAGGTCGGCTCCTACGAGCAGTACTTC. Residues: CASNGQVGSYEQYF.